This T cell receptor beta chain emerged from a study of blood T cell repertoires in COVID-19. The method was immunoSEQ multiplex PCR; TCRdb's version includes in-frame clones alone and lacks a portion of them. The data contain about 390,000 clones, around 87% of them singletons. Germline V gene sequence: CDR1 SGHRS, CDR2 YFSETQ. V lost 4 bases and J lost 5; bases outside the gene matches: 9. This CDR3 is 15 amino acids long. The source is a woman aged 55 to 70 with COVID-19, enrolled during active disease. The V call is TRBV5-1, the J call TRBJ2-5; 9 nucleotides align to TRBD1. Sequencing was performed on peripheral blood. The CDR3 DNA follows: TGCGCCAGCAGCGCCACCGGGACAGGGCTGGAGACCCAGTACTTC. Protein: CASSATGTGLETQYF. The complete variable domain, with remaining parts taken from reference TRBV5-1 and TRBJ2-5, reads KAGVTQTPRYLIKTRGQQVTLSCSPISGHRSVSWYQQTPGQGLQFLFEYFSETQRNKGNFPGRFSGRQFSNSRSEMNVSTLELGDSALYLCASSATGTGLETQYFGPGTRLLVL.